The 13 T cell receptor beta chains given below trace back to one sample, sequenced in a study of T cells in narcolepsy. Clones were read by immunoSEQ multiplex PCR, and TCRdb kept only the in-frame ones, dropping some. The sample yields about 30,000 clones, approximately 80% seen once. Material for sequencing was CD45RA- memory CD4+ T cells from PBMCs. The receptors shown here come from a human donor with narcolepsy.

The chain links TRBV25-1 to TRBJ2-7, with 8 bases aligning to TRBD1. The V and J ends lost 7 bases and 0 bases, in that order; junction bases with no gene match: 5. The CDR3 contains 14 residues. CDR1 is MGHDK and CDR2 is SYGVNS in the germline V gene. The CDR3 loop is CASTGTGSSYEQYF. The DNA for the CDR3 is TGTGCCAGCACCGGGACAGGCAGCTCCTACGAGCAGTACTTC.

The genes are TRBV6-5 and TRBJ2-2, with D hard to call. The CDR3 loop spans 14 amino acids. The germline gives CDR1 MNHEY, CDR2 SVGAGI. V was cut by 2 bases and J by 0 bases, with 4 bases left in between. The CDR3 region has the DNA TGTGCCAGCAGTTACGGACCGAACACCGGGGAGCTGTTTTTT. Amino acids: CASSYGPNTGELFF.

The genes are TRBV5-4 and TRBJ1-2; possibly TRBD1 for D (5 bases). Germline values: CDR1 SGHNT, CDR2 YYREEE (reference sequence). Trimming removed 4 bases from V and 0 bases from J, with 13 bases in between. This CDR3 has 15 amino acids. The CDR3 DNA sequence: TGTGCCAGCAGCCCCACTCAGGGAGCTAACTATGGCTACACCTTC. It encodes CASSPTQGANYGYTF.

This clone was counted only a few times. Written as DNA, the CDR3 is TGTGCCAGCAGTTACTCGCCACGCCAAGAGACCCAGTACTTC. It encodes CASSYSPRQETQYF. The chain couples TRBV6-6 to TRBJ2-5; D not resolved. Trimming took 0 bases from V and 1 from J, leaving 6 bases between them. Germline CDR1 is MNHNY and CDR2 is SVGAGI (reference sequence). This CDR3 comprises 14 residues.

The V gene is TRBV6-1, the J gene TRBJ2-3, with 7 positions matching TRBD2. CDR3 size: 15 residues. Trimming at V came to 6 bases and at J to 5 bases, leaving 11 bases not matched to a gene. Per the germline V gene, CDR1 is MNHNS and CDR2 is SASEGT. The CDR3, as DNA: TGTGCCAGCAGCGTCGATTTGGGCGGGGGAGATACGCAGTATTTT. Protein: CASSVDLGGGDTQYF.

CDR3 loop: CASSTGTTYNEQFF. The CDR3 region has the DNA TGTGCCAGCAGCACCGGGACTACCTACAATGAGCAGTTCTTC. The V call is TRBV2, the J call TRBJ2-1; TRBD2 aligns across 7 bases. Germline V lookup: CDR1 SNHLY, CDR2 FYNNEI. The CDR3 spans 14 residues. V lost 6 bases, J lost 2 bases, and 4 bases stayed unmatched.

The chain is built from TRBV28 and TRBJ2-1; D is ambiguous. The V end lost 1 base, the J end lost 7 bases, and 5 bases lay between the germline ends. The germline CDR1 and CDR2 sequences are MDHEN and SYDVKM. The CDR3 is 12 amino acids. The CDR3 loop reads CASSLFKNEQFF. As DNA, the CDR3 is TGTGCCAGCAGTTTATTTAAGAATGAGCAGTTCTTC.

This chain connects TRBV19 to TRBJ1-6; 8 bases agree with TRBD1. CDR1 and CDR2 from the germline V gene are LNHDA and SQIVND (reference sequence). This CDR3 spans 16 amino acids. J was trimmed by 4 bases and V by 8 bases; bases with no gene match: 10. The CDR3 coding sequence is TGTGCCAGTCTCGACAGGGGTAAAGGGTATAATTCACCCCTCCACTTT. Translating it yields CASLDRGKGYNSPLHF. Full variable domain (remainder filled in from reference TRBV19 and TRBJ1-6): DGGITQSPKYLFRKEGQNVTLSCEQNLNHDAMYWYRQDPGQGLRLIYYSQIVNDFQKGDIAEGYSVSREKKESFPLTVTSAQKNPTAFYLCASLDRGKGYNSPLHFGNGTRLTVT.

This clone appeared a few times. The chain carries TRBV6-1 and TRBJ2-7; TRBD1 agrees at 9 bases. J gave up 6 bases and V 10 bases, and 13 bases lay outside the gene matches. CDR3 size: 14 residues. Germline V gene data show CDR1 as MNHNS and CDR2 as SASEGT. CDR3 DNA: TGTGCCATCCGAGAAGGGACAGGGTTTAGCGAGCAGTACTTC. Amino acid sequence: CAIREGTGFSEQYF.

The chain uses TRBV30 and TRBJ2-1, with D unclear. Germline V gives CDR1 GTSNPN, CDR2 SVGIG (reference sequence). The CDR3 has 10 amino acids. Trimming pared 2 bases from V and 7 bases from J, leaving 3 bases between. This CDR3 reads CAWSWNEQFF. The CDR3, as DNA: TGTGCCTGGAGTTGGAATGAGCAGTTCTTC. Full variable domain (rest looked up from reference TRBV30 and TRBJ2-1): SQTIHQWPATLVQPVGSPLSLECTVEGTSNPNLYWYRQAAGRGLQLLFYSVGIGQISSEVPQNLSASRPQDRQFILSSKKLLLSDSGFYLCAWSWNEQFFGPGTRLTVL.

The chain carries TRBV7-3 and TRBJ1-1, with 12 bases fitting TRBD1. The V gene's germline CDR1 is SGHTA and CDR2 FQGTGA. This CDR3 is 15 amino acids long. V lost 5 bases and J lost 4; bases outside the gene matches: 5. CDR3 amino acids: CASSEGQGASTEAFF. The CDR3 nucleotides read TGTGCCAGCAGCGAGGGACAGGGGGCGAGCACTGAAGCTTTCTTT.

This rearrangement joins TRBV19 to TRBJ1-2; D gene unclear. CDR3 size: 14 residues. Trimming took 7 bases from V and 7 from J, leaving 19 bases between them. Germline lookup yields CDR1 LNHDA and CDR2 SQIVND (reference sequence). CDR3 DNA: TGTGCCAGTACCCCTACTCAAGGAGGATCTGGCTACACCTTC. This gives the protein CASTPTQGGSGYTF.

CDR3 sequence reads: CASSERAVEETQYF. The CDR3 DNA is TGTGCCAGCAGCGAAAGAGCCGTGGAAGAGACCCAGTACTTC. This chain uses TRBV21-1 with TRBJ2-5; TRBD2, as called in the table, went unchecked against the DNA. TRBV21-1 is noted as a pseudogene. CDR3 length: 14 residues.